This TCR beta chain is from a study of CD8 T cells in ankylosing spondylitis. Notes on the study in general: With a CD8+ phenotype, disease-linked clones were relatively rare in peripheral blood. Characteristic of ankylosing spondylitis blood, it appeared, was a TCR beta motif comprising roughly 8 highly homologous variants. Within matched ankylosing spondylitis synovial fluid, disease-linked clones were reportedly significantly enriched.

The CDR3 runs 15 residues. The V gene's germline CDR1 is SGHRS and CDR2 YFSETQ. V lost 4 bases and J 1 base, leaving 14 bases between the germline ends. Regarding this clonotype: What it recognizes is unknown.

Making the TCR beta libraries involved quantitative 5'-RACE with molecular barcodes. TCRdb reprocessed the 5' RACE reads with MiXCR, giving one entry per CDR3 protein. Of about 240,000 distinct CDR3 sequences listed, 7.5% to 9% were seen once; the top ten hold approximately 7%. The sample was blood, either unsorted or a sorted T cell fraction (not recorded which). The chain combines TRBV5-1 with TRBJ2-5; D is tentatively TRBD1 or TRBD2 (5 bases each). The clonotype originates from a male donor with ankylosing spondylitis or in good health (not recorded which). The CDR3 here is CASSAGDRIQETQYF. CDR3 coding DNA: TGCGCCAGCAGCGCCGGGGACCGAATCCAAGAGACCCAGTACTTC.